The rows below give T cell receptor beta chains drawn from one sample of a study of technical replicates of blood from several donors. Clones were read by immunoSEQ multiplex PCR, and TCRdb kept only the in-frame ones, dropping some. The sample has tens of thousands of clones; around nine tenths are singletons. The material sequenced was T cells isolated from PBMCs. All receptors derive from a human donor in good health. CDR3s include the opening cysteine and the closing phenylalanine or tryptophan. D genes are given only for firm matches. Not every row has a clone size; where given, it reads once, few, many or a size class.

>TRBV6-5|-|TRBJ1-2|TRBD1
TGTGCCACCCGCTCGGGACAGGGGAGATCTTTC
CATRSGQGRSF
>TRBV30|-|TRBJ2-7|-
TGTGCCTGGGGGGGGATCTACGAGCAGTACTTC
CAWGGIYEQYF
>TRBV7-9|-|TRBJ2-7|-
TGTGCCAGCAGCTTACTGCGCGAGCAGTACTTC
CASSLLREQYF
>TRBV5-4|-|TRBJ1-1|-
TGTGCCAGCAGTACCGCTCCGGGACAGAACACTGAAGCTTTCTTT
CASSTAPGQNTEAFF
>TRBV28|-|TRBJ2-2|-
TGTGCCAGCAGTCCTTCCAGAGGGGAGCTGTTTTTT
CASSPSRGELFF
>TRBV7-8|-|TRBJ2-7|-
TGTGCCAGCAGCCCCCCAGGGGACCTATACGAGCAGTACTTC
CASSPPGDLYEQYF
>TRBV7-8|-|TRBJ1-6|TRBD1
TGTGCCAGCAGCCTAGGACAGGTTTCAGAAAGTTCACCCCTCCACTTT
CASSLGQVSESSPLHF
>TRBV25-1|once|TRBJ2-2|TRBD2
TGTGCCAGCAGTGACCATCAGCGGGAGCATACCGGGGAGCTGTTTTTT
CASSDHQREHTGELFF
>TRBV4-1|-|TRBJ2-1|-
TGCGCCAGCAGCCAGGCCCGTGCAGGGTTGAGGTACAATGAGCAGTTCTTC
CASSQARAGLRYNEQFF
>TRBV7-8|-|TRBJ2-7|TRBD2
TGTGCCAGCAGCCCAGTGACTAGCGGGAGTTTCTACAGCTCCTACGAGCAGTACTTC
CASSPVTSGSFYSSYEQYF
>TRBV7-7|-|TRBJ2-7|TRBD1
TGTGCTAGCAGCTATCGACAGGGGAACGAGCAGTACTTC
CASSYRQGNEQYF
>TRBV29-1|-|TRBJ2-7|TRBD1
TGCAGCGTTGAAGCTTGGGACAGGGCCGAGCAGTACTTC
CSVEAWDRAEQYF
>TRBV28|-|TRBJ2-2|TRBD2
TGTGCCAGCAAGGGTCTAGCGGGCCCCGGTGGGGAGCTGTTTTTT
CASKGLAGPGGELFF
>TRBV4-1|-|TRBJ2-1|TRBD2
TGCGCCAGCAGCCAAGGACTAGCGGGGGAAAATGAGCAGTTCTTC
CASSQGLAGENEQFF
>TRBV6-5|-|TRBJ1-5|-
TGTGCCAGCAGCCCCATGTCAGGATCTAATCAGCCCCAGCATTTT
CASSPMSGSNQPQHF
>TRBV11-2|-|TRBJ1-1|TRBD1
TGTGCCAGCAGCTTAACCGACAGGGACACTGAAGCTTTCTTT
CASSLTDRDTEAFF
>TRBV4-1|-|TRBJ1-5|-
TGCGCCAGCAGCCAAGCCCCGGGGGTATATCAGCCCCAGCATTTT
CASSQAPGVYQPQHF
>TRBV12-5|-|TRBJ1-1|-
TGTGCTAGTGGTCCGAGAGGAGTACTTAACACTGAAGCTTTCTTT
CASGPRGVLNTEAFF
>TRBV5-4|few|TRBJ2-2|TRBD1
TGTGCCAGCAGCTTGAAGGGACAGGGGGCGGCCGGGGAGCTGTTTTTT
CASSLKGQGAAGELFF
>TRBV29-1|-|TRBJ2-7|-
TGCAGCGTTGTCCTTATAGACAGGAGCTACGAGCAGTACTTC
CSVVLIDRSYEQYF
>TRBV28|-|TRBJ2-2|TRBD2
TGTGCCAGCAAAAAACCGGGACTACCCACCGGGGAGCTGTTTTTT
CASKKPGLPTGELFF
>TRBV6-4|once|TRBJ2-1|-
TGTGCCAGCAGAGAGAGCTGGAGCTCCTACAATGAGCAGTTCTTC
CASRESWSSYNEQFF
>TRBV27|-|TRBJ2-1|-
TGTGCCAGCTCCCCGGCGGGCGATGAGCAGTTCTTC
CASSPAGDEQFF
>TRBV5-6|-|TRBJ2-2|-
TGTGCCAGCAGCTTGGAGGCGGGTTCGAACACCGGGGAGCTGTTTTTT
CASSLEAGSNTGELFF
>TRBV7-9|-|TRBJ1-2|-
TGTGCCAGCAGCATGGACACGGCCGTTGGCTACACCTTC
CASSMDTAVGYTF
>TRBV29-1|once|TRBJ1-2|-
TGCAGCGTTGAACTCCGGACACAGGGTGGCTACACCTTC
CSVELRTQGGYTF
>TRBV9|-|TRBJ2-1|TRBD2
TGTGCCAGCAGCGTAGAGGATAGCGGGAGGGCTTACTCCCAGTTCTTC
CASSVEDSGRAYSQFF
>TRBV29-1|-|TRBJ2-3|TRBD2
TGCAGCGCCTCCGGGGGGGGGCGCGACACAGATACGCAGTATTTT
CSASGGGRDTDTQYF
>TRBV19|-|TRBJ2-7|-
TGTGCCAGTAGCAGGACAGTCAACTACGAGCAGTACTTC
CASSRTVNYEQYF
>TRBV14|-|TRBJ1-2|TRBD1
TGTGCCAGCAGCCCTAGGACAGGGGATGGCTACACCTTC
CASSPRTGDGYTF
>TRBV28|once|TRBJ2-5|TRBD1
TGTGCCAGCAGACTCACGGGACAGCAAGAGACCCAGTACTTC
CASRLTGQQETQYF
>TRBV19|-|TRBJ2-5|-
TGTGCCAGTAGCGCTAGTACACTCCCAGAGACCCAGTACTTC
CASSASTLPETQYF
>TRBV14|-|TRBJ2-1|TRBD2
TGTGCCAGCCATAGCGGGTCGAATGAGCAGTTCTTC
CASHSGSNEQFF
>TRBV4-1|-|TRBJ2-2|TRBD1
TGCGCCAGCAGCCATGGGGACAGTGACACCGGGGAGCTGTTTTTT
CASSHGDSDTGELFF
>TRBV28|-|TRBJ1-4|-
TGTGCCAGCAGGGTTGGCGGGGGAAAACTGTTTTTT
CASRVGGGKLFF
>TRBV30|-|TRBJ2-3|-
TGTGCCTGGACCATCCAGGAGACAGGGACTGATACGCAGTATTTT
CAWTIQETGTDTQYF
>TRBV27|-|TRBJ2-7|TRBD2
TGTGCCAGCAGTTTATCTCCTGGGACTAGAACCTACGAGCAGTACTTC
CASSLSPGTRTYEQYF
>TRBV5-1|-|TRBJ2-7|-
TGCGCCAGCCGACCAAACGGGGATCTCTCCTACGAGCAGTACTTC
CASRPNGDLSYEQYF
>TRBV19|-|TRBJ2-1|-
TGTGCCAGTAGTATAGATCACAGGGTTGGGGAGCAGTTCTTC
CASSIDHRVGEQFF
>TRBV7-9|once|TRBJ2-1|-
TGTGCCAGCAGCTTAAGTCAGGGGATGGATGAGCAGTTCTTC
CASSLSQGMDEQFF
>TRBV7-9|-|TRBJ2-1|-
TGTGCCAGCAGCTCGGGACTCGACGGGGGAGAGCAGTTCTTC
CASSSGLDGGEQFF
>TRBV29-1|-|TRBJ1-2|-
TGCAGCGTTGCCGGTGACTATGGCTACACCTTC
CSVAGDYGYTF
>TRBV7-9|-|TRBJ2-1|TRBD2
TGTGCCACCGGGGCGGGAGCGACCTACAATGAGCAGTTCTTC
CATGAGATYNEQFF
>TRBV11-3|few|TRBJ1-1|-
TGTGCCAGCAGCGGCAAGGGACAGAACACTGAAGCTTTCTTT
CASSGKGQNTEAFF
>TRBV5-4|once|TRBJ2-7|-
TGTGCCAGCTACCGTTGGGGAGACCTTCTCGACGAGCAGTACTTC
CASYRWGDLLDEQYF
>TRBV6-5|-|TRBJ2-2|-
TGTGCCACTAACTCAGGGGTTTTCACCGGGGAGCTGTTTTTT
CATNSGVFTGELFF
>TRBV5-1|-|TRBJ2-3|TRBD2
TGCGCCAGCAGCTTGGAGGCTAGCGGGAGGAACACAGATACGCAGTATTTT
CASSLEASGRNTDTQYF
>TRBV2|-|TRBJ1-5|TRBD1
TGTGCCAGCCTTAAGGAGCAGGGGGCAAATCAGCCCCAGCATTTT
CASLKEQGANQPQHF
>TRBV5-1|-|TRBJ2-5|-
TGCGCCAGCAGTTTCGGGACCGGGGGAAAAGAGACCCAGTACTTC
CASSFGTGGKETQYF
>TRBV5-8|-|TRBJ1-1|TRBD1
TGTGCCAGCAGCCATCGGACAGGAGGAACTGAAGCTTTCTTT
CASSHRTGGTEAFF
>TRBV29-1|once|TRBJ1-2|TRBD1
TGCAGCGTTGGCGGAACCACAACCGACAGGGGGCAGTTAGGCTACACCTTC
CSVGGTTTDRGQLGYTF
>TRBV14|-|TRBJ2-7|TRBD1
TGTGCCAGCAGCCCAGGACAGGGAGTAACCTACGAGCAGTACTTC
CASSPGQGVTYEQYF
>TRBV9|-|TRBJ1-3|TRBD1
TGTGCCAGCAGCGGCCGGGACAGGGGCTTTAGGACCATATATTTT
CASSGRDRGFRTIYF
>TRBV28|-|TRBJ2-6|-
TGTGCCAGCAGTTTGGGGGGAGCTGGGGCCAACGTCCTGACTTTC
CASSLGGAGANVLTF
>TRBV12-5|-|TRBJ2-7|-
TGTGCTAGTGGTTTGGTAAGGACGCTACAGGGCCACAGCTCCTACGAGCAGTACTTC
CASGLVRTLQGHSSYEQYF